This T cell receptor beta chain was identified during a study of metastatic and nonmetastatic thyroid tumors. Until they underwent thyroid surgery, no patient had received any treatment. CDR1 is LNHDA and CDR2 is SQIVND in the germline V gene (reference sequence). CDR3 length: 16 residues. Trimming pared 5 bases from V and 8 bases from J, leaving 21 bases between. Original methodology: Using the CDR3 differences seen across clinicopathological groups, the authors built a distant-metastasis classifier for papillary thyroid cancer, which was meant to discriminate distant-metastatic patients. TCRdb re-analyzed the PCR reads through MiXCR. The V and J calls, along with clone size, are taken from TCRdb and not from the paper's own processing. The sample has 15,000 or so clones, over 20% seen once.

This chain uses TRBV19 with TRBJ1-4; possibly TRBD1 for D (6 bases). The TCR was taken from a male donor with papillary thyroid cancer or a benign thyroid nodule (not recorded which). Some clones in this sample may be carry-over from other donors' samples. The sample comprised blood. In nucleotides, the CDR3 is TGTGCCAGTAGTGCCAGAATACAGGGTATTTTCGAAAAACTGTTTTTT. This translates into CASSARIQGIFEKLFF.